This T cell receptor (beta chain) is drawn from a study of cytomegalovirus exposure and HLA in healthy donors. The V gene's germline CDR1 is GTSNPN and CDR2 SVGIG (reference sequence). The CDR3 runs 12 residues. Trimming took off 3 bases at V and 2 bases at J, with 8 bases between the two ends. PCR amplification relied on 60 Vbeta primers (plus 13 Jbeta primers). The protocol was immunoSEQ multiplex PCR, while the TCRdb copy is restricted to in-frame clones and leaves out a portion. The profile shows 180,000 or so clones, about 83% of them singletons. This chain joins TRBV30 and TRBJ2-7; D is undetermined. This receptor was identified in a female donor in good health and CMV-seronegative. Sequenced material: PBMCs. The CDR3 is CAWRTGTYEQYF. CDR3 coding DNA: TGTGCCTGGAGAACGGGTACCTACGAGCAGTACTTC.